Listed below are T cell receptor beta chains from one sample, sequenced in a study of shared clonotypes between healthy human individuals. Generated by immunoSEQ multiplex PCR, the TCRdb table keeps only in-frame clones and is missing some. In the table there are about a million clones, approximately 72% of which are singletons. Sequencing was carried out using memory CD4+ T cells sorted from blood. These receptor sequences come from a man between 18 and 35 years old in good health. Both conserved end residues are part of each CDR3. D genes are given only for firm matches. Some rows mark clone size as missing; the rest say once, few, many or name a class of expanded clone.

V gene	J gene	clone size	D gene	CDR3 protein	CDR3 DNA
TRBV6-5	TRBJ1-5	NA	TRBD1	CASRRTGAGNQPQHF	TGTGCCAGCAGACGGACAGGGGCGGGCAATCAGCCCCAGCATTTT
TRBV10-3	TRBJ2-5	NA	NA	CAISPGTQETQYF	TGTGCCATCAGCCCCGGGACCCAAGAGACCCAGTACTTC
TRBV6-1	TRBJ1-5	NA	NA	CASTHGGATGQPQHF	TGTGCCAGCACTCACGGGGGGGCGACTGGTCAGCCCCAGCATTTT
TRBV5-1	TRBJ2-3	few	NA	CASSRSGQRADTQYF	TGCGCCAGCAGCAGATCGGGACAGCGGGCCGATACGCAGTATTTT
TRBV18	TRBJ2-2	NA	TRBD2	CASSLPSGLVGELFF	TGTGCCAGCTCACTCCCCTCGGGACTAGTCGGGGAGCTGTTTTTT
TRBV11-2	TRBJ2-7	once	NA	CASSLVAGDYEQYF	TGTGCCAGCAGCTTAGTAGCAGGTGACTACGAGCAGTACTTC
TRBV18	TRBJ1-2	NA	NA	CASSPSLDGYDYTF	TGTGCCAGCTCACCCTCGTTGGATGGCTATGACTACACCTTC
TRBV6-6	TRBJ1-2	once	TRBD1	CASEYRGSYGYTF	TGTGCCAGCGAATACAGGGGAAGCTATGGCTACACCTTC
TRBV7-2	TRBJ2-7	NA	NA	CASSTDSDEQYF	TGTGCCAGCAGCACAGACAGCGACGAGCAGTACTTC
TRBV4-1	TRBJ2-2	NA	NA	CASSTGRGLSTGELFF	TGCGCCAGCAGCACGGGAAGGGGGTTAAGCACCGGGGAGCTGTTTTTT
TRBV10-1	TRBJ2-7	NA	NA	CASSERRKETDEQYF	TGCGCCAGCAGTGAAAGGAGAAAAGAGACAGACGAGCAGTACTTC
TRBV7-3	TRBJ2-2	NA	NA	CASSLIPSSNTGELFF	TGTGCCAGCAGCTTAATTCCCTCTAGCAACACCGGGGAGCTGTTTTTT
TRBV15	TRBJ2-2	NA	NA	CATSRDRLNTGELFF	TGTGCCACCAGCAGAGATAGGTTGAACACCGGGGAGCTGTTTTTT
TRBV18	TRBJ1-1	NA	TRBD1	CASSPTGPGAEAFF	TGTGCCAGCTCACCGACAGGGCCAGGCGCTGAAGCTTTCTTT
TRBV7-2	TRBJ1-3	NA	NA	CASSQNRRSSGNTIYF	TGTGCCAGCAGCCAAAACAGGAGGAGCTCTGGAAACACCATATATTTT
TRBV5-1	TRBJ1-1	NA	NA	CASRSTITGTEAFF	TGCGCCAGCAGAAGCACTATTACGGGCACTGAAGCTTTCTTT
TRBV10-3	TRBJ2-3	once	NA	CAISESVVSDTQYF	TGTGCCATCAGTGAGTCCGTAGTTTCAGATACGCAGTATTTT
TRBV14	TRBJ2-7	few	TRBD1	CASSRLRTGVGYEQYF	TGTGCCAGCAGCCGCCTACGGACAGGGGTGGGCTACGAGCAGTACTTC
TRBV9	TRBJ2-1	few	TRBD2	CASSATGLAGGNEQFF	TGTGCCAGCAGCGCCACGGGACTAGCGGGAGGTAATGAGCAGTTCTTC
TRBV10-3	TRBJ2-7	NA	TRBD1	CAISGGTGSSYEQYF	TGTGCCATCAGTGGAGGGACAGGAAGCTCCTACGAGCAGTACTTC
TRBV6-1	TRBJ2-3	NA	NA	CASHSGRSTDTQYF	TGTGCCAGTCATAGCGGACGGAGCACAGATACGCAGTATTTT
TRBV29-1	TRBJ2-7	many	TRBD2	CSVGTSGGEQYF	TGCAGCGTGGGGACTAGCGGGGGGGAGCAGTACTTC
TRBV2	TRBJ2-7	NA	NA	CASTRESYEQYF	TGTGCCAGCACGAGGGAATCCTACGAGCAGTACTTC
TRBV5-1	TRBJ1-5	NA	NA	CASSLGSTTDQPQHF	TGCGCCAGCAGCTTGGGCTCTACTACAGATCAGCCCCAGCATTTT
TRBV6-1	TRBJ2-7	NA	TRBD1	CASSELGLGQGTYEQYF	TGTGCCAGCAGTGAACTGGGGCTGGGACAGGGGACCTACGAGCAGTACTTC
TRBV19	TRBJ2-5	NA	NA	CAARPKGQETQYF	TGTGCCGCACGACCGAAAGGTCAGGAGACCCAGTACTTC
TRBV4-1	TRBJ1-3	NA	NA	CASGISDSSSGNTIYF	TGCGCCAGCGGAATATCGGACAGCTCCTCTGGAAACACCATATATTTT
TRBV10-1	TRBJ2-3	once	NA	CASSDRASASTDTQYF	TGCGCCAGCAGTGATAGGGCGTCGGCCTCCACAGATACGCAGTATTTT
TRBV30	TRBJ2-7	NA	NA	CAWSVGETGEQYF	TGTGCCTGGAGTGTAGGCGAGACGGGGGAGCAGTACTTC
TRBV10-3	TRBJ1-1	NA	TRBD1	CAISDPGQLNTEAFF	TGTGCCATCAGTGACCCGGGACAGTTGAACACTGAAGCTTTCTTT
TRBV7-9	TRBJ2-5	NA	NA	CASSLRRPGLQETQYF	TGTGCCAGCAGCTTAAGACGTCCGGGATTACAAGAGACCCAGTACTTC
TRBV30	TRBJ1-5	NA	TRBD1	CAWSVSGGNQSQHF	TGTGCCTGGAGTGTTTCAGGGGGCAATCAGTCCCAGCATTTT
TRBV19	TRBJ2-1	NA	TRBD2	CASSIELAGTQFF	TGTGCCAGTAGTATAGAACTAGCGGGGACGCAGTTCTTC
TRBV10-2	TRBJ2-3	once	TRBD2	CASSPGLAVSTDTQYF	TGCGCCAGCAGCCCCGGACTAGCGGTTAGCACAGATACGCAGTATTTT
TRBV18	TRBJ1-5	NA	NA	CASSPDRNQPQHF	TGTGCCAGCTCACCGGACCGCAATCAGCCCCAGCATTTT
TRBV6-1	TRBJ2-3	NA	TRBD1	CASSVQGSATDTQYF	TGTGCCAGCAGTGTACAGGGGAGTGCTACAGATACGCAGTATTTT
TRBV13	TRBJ2-5	NA	NA	CASSLSGRETQYF	TGTGCCAGCAGCTTATCGGGGAGGGAGACCCAGTACTTC
TRBV7-3	TRBJ1-1	medium-sized	NA	CASSPQQGLLNTEAFF	TGTGCCAGCAGCCCCCAACAGGGACTCTTGAACACTGAAGCTTTCTTT
TRBV5-6	TRBJ1-5	few	NA	CASSLGPGINQPQHF	TGTGCCAGCAGCTTGGGTCCAGGGATTAATCAGCCCCAGCATTTT
TRBV27	TRBJ2-1	NA	NA	CASSLNGYNEQFF	TGTGCCAGCAGTTTGAACGGTTACAATGAGCAGTTCTTC
TRBV27	TRBJ1-2	NA	TRBD1	CASSLVGLDRDRGYTF	TGTGCCAGCAGTTTGGTAGGGCTGGACAGGGATCGCGGCTACACCTTC
TRBV6-6	TRBJ1-5	NA	NA	CASSYVTGSNQPQHF	TGTGCCAGCAGTTACGTAACAGGGTCCAATCAGCCCCAGCATTTT
TRBV6-1	TRBJ2-3	NA	NA	CASRTWDSTDTQYF	TGTGCCAGCAGAACGTGGGATAGCACAGATACGCAGTATTTT
TRBV5-1	TRBJ2-3	NA	NA	CASSSQPTDTDTQYF	TGCGCCAGCAGCTCTCAACCGACAGACACAGATACGCAGTATTTT
TRBV6-1	TRBJ1-2	few	NA	CASSEETGYGYTF	TGTGCCAGCAGTGAAGAAACAGGTTATGGCTACACCTTC
TRBV5-1	TRBJ2-7	NA	TRBD1	CASSSGQGAYEQYF	TGCGCCAGCAGCTCCGGACAGGGAGCCTACGAGCAGTACTTC
TRBV5-4	TRBJ1-6	NA	NA	CASSLVGTYSPLHF	TGTGCCAGCAGCTTGGTCGGGACGTATTCACCCCTCCACTTT
TRBV30	TRBJ2-5	NA	NA	CAWSVRVSTQETQYF	TGTGCCTGGAGTGTACGGGTCAGTACACAAGAGACCCAGTACTTC
TRBV4-2	TRBJ1-3	NA	NA	CASSQGYMSGNTIYF	TGTGCCAGCAGCCAAGGATACATGTCTGGAAACACCATATATTTT
TRBV18	TRBJ1-6	NA	NA	CASSPTENGSPLHF	TGTGCCAGCTCACCAACGGAAAACGGCTCACCCCTCCACTTT
TRBV10-3	TRBJ2-5	NA	NA	CAISRGRVGETQYF	TGTGCCATCAGCCGCGGAAGGGTTGGGGAGACCCAGTACTTC
TRBV2	TRBJ1-1	NA	TRBD1	CASATQGGMNTEAFF	TGTGCCAGCGCCACGCAGGGGGGAATGAACACTGAAGCTTTCTTT
TRBV5-6	TRBJ1-4	NA	TRBD1	CASSRGLNEKLFF	TGTGCCAGCAGCAGGGGGCTTAATGAAAAACTGTTTTTT